These 25 T cell receptor beta chains were sequenced from one sample in a study of beta chain features in type 1 diabetes. General observations from the study: Among patients with Type 1 diabetes, TCRB CDR3s were moderately but significantly shorter in every one of the four CD4+ subsets.

As every portion of the isolated RNA was reverse transcribed, the sequencing read expressed TCRB transcripts. Only in-frame clones appear in the TCRdb table, and some are missing; sequencing was by immunoSEQ multiplex PCR. Here the sample spans 500,000 to 650,000 clones, about an eighth being singletons. These receptors lack a known antigen. The sample consisted of naive CD4+ T cells from blood. All receptors derive from a man in his thirties or forties with type 1 diabetes.

The chain couples TRBV5-1 to TRBJ1-2; no definite D call. Trimming cost V 3 bases and J 3 bases, with 9 bases left between them. The CDR3 consists of 13 residues. Looked up from germline, CDR1 is SGHRS and CDR2 is YFSETQ. The CDR3, as DNA: TGCGCCAGCAGCTCCCGGCAGGACTATGGCTACACCTTC. Encoded protein: CASSSRQDYGYTF.

The V gene is TRBV10-2, the J gene TRBJ2-1; 8 bases map to TRBD2. This CDR3 region has 14 residues. Losses at the gene ends were 9 bases for V and 5 bases for J; bases not matched to a gene: 9. CDR1 and CDR2 (germline): WSHSY, SAAADI. The CDR3 reads CASRGGFLDNEQFF. The CDR3 bases are TGCGCCAGTCGGGGGGGCTTCCTTGACAATGAGCAGTTCTTC.

The chain couples TRBV2 to TRBJ2-3; tentative D call: TRBD2 (6 bases). There are 14 residues in the CDR3. Trimming removed 7 bases at V and 4 bases at J, with 15 bases between. CDR1 is SNHLY, CDR2 FYNNEI, per germline. CDR3 DNA: TGTGCCAGCATGAAACTAGCCAGTGCAGATACGCAGTATTTT. This gives the protein CASMKLASADTQYF.

In this sample, this clone turned up a few times. V usage is TRBV5-6 and J usage is TRBJ1-1; maybe TRBD1 (6 bases). The CDR3 has 16 amino acids. Looked up from germline, CDR1 is SGHDT and CDR2 is YYEEEE. With 0 bases removed from V and 1 base from J, the gap between germline ends came to 13 bases. The CDR3 sequence is CASSLGWGPGNTEAFF. The CDR3 region has the DNA TGTGCCAGCAGCTTGGGGTGGGGGCCCGGGAACACTGAAGCTTTCTTT.

This chain uses TRBV5-1 with TRBJ1-1; TRBD1 matches at 7 bases. Germline V CDR1 and CDR2: SGHRS, YFSETQ. V was pared by 0 bases and J by 6 bases, with 17 bases of the junction left unmatched. This CDR3 contains 18 residues. As DNA, the CDR3 is TGCGCCAGCAGCTTGGGGGGACAGTCGGTCGCGATCGAACCTGAAGCTTTCTTT. Translating it yields CASSLGGQSVAIEPEAFF.

This clone was detected only a few times. The chain has TRBV7-9 and TRBJ2-1, with D tentatively TRBD2 (6 bases). CDR1 SEHNR and CDR2 FQNEAQ come from the germline V gene (reference sequence). This CDR3 has 16 residues. Trimming took 5 bases from V and 8 from J, leaving 22 bases between them. CDR3 coding DNA: TGTGCCAGCAGCCATGCTAGTAGCACGGAGGGTTATGAGCAGTTCTTC. Translation gives CASSHASSTEGYEQFF.

J is TRBJ2-3 and V is TRBV10-3, with TRBD1 matching 7 bases. V lost 6 bases to trimming and J lost 0 bases; unmatched junction nucleotides: 6. The CDR3 is 15 amino acids. CDR1 and CDR2 from the germline V gene are ENHRY and SYGVKD. CDR3 amino acids: CAISWGTVSTDTQYF. The CDR3 DNA sequence: TGTGCCATCAGCTGGGGGACAGTTAGCACAGATACGCAGTATTTT.

The rearrangement uses TRBV19 and TRBJ2-6; D possibly uses TRBD1 or TRBD2 (5 bases each). The CDR3 consists of 17 residues. Germline CDR1 reads LNHDA; CDR2 reads SQIVND (reference sequence). The ends were cut back, 6 bases at V and 0 bases at J, with 15 bases in the middle. CDR3 protein: CASSRAGTPSGANVLTF. CDR3 DNA sequence: TGTGCCAGTAGCCGGGCAGGGACCCCCTCTGGGGCCAACGTCCTGACTTTC. The full variable domain, in which reference TRBV19 and TRBJ2-6 provide the parts outside the CDR3, is DGGITQSPKYLFRKEGQNVTLSCEQNLNHDAMYWYRQDPGQGLRLIYYSQIVNDFQKGDIAEGYSVSREKKESFPLTVTSAQKNPTAFYLCASSRAGTPSGANVLTFGAGSRLTVL.

The chain couples TRBV27 to TRBJ2-3, with 7 nucleotides matching TRBD2. Germline loops: CDR1 MNHEY, CDR2 SMNVEV (reference sequence). Trimming took 2 bases from V and 6 from J; bases not matched to a gene: 11. The CDR3 length is 16 residues. Written as DNA, the CDR3 is TGTGCCAGCAGTTTAGCTGTCGGGGGGACTGGGGATACGCAGTATTTT. It encodes CASSLAVGGTGDTQYF.

This clone has only a few counts. Other DNA sequences from this sample encode an identical CDR3 as well. The V and J genes are TRBV19 and TRBJ2-5, with 9 bases identical to TRBD1. Looked up from germline, CDR1 is LNHDA and CDR2 is SQIVND (reference sequence). The CDR3 contains 13 residues. Trimming cost V 5 bases and J 3 bases; bases outside gene matches: 1. The CDR3 nucleotides read TGTGCCAGTAGTCGGGACAGGGAAGAGACCCAGTACTTC. Its protein is CASSRDREETQYF.

The table lists this clone with a few counts. The CDR3 loop is CASSDRENQPQHF. In DNA, the CDR3 is TGTGCCAGCAGTGACAGGGAAAATCAGCCCCAGCATTTT. The J gene is TRBJ1-5, the V gene TRBV2; D may be TRBD1 (5 bases). CDR3 size: 13 residues. The germline V gene has CDR1 SNHLY and CDR2 FYNNEI. Trimming left V 3 bases short and J 4 bases short, with 7 bases between.

The chain has TRBV6-1 and TRBJ1-6; weak D call: TRBD1 (5 bases). Germline CDR1 MNHNS, CDR2 SASEGT. V gave up 3 bases and J gave up 5 bases, with 8 bases separating them. The CDR3 length is 14 residues. The CDR3 reads CASSEAGNNSPLHF. The CDR3 bases are TGTGCCAGCAGTGAGGCAGGGAATAATTCACCCCTCCACTTT.

The CDR3 is CASSPGQGTSSYNEQFF. CDR3 nucleotide sequence: TGTGCCAGCAGCCCGGGACAGGGGACTAGCTCCTACAATGAGCAGTTCTTC. The chain recombines TRBV5-4 with TRBJ2-1; 10 nucleotides match TRBD1. Germline V gene data show CDR1 as SGHNT and CDR2 as YYREEE (reference sequence). Trimming took 4 bases from V and 0 from J; bases not matched to a gene: 7. The CDR3 contains 17 residues.

This clone was seen more than once but under ten times. The same CDR3 also results from other DNA sequences found in this sample. The chain uses TRBV5-1 and TRBJ2-3, with 8 bases fitting TRBD1. Germline-derived CDR1 and CDR2 are SGHRS and YFSETQ. Trimming at V came to 4 bases and at J to 5 bases, leaving 6 bases not matched to a gene. This CDR3 comprises 14 residues. For the CDR3, the DNA is TGCGCCAGCAGCCTCGGACAGGGAGAAGATACGCAGTATTTT. Translation: CASSLGQGEDTQYF.

The chain employs TRBV28 and TRBJ1-2; no reliable D call. V lost 8 bases, J lost 8 bases, and 15 bases lay in between. Germline V gene sequence: CDR1 MDHEN, CDR2 SYDVKM. There are 12 residues in the CDR3. The CDR3 region has the DNA TGTGCCAGCTTCGGCCGAGGGAGCGGCTACACCTTC. It translates to CASFGRGSGYTF.

This clone was recorded a few times. The chain couples TRBV14 to TRBJ1-3; 7 nucleotides align to TRBD1. Germline V gene data show CDR1 as SGHDN and CDR2 as FVKESK. Unmatched junction bases numbered 10, after V lost 6 bases and J lost 5 bases. This CDR3 spans 15 amino acids. This chain's CDR3 is CASSLGTERRNTIYF. CDR3 coding DNA: TGTGCCAGCAGTCTTGGGACAGAACGGAGAAACACCATATATTTT.

This clone was detected a few times. The genes are TRBV18 and TRBJ2-2, with D perhaps matching TRBD2 (5 bases). The germline V gene encodes CDR1 KGHSH and CDR2 LQKENI. V gave up 2 bases and J gave up 1 base, with 14 bases separating them. This CDR3 contains 17 residues. CDR3 in amino acids: CASSPSEAILNTGELFF. The CDR3 region has the DNA TGTGCCAGCTCACCATCGGAGGCGATACTGAACACCGGGGAGCTGTTTTTT. The full variable domain, its missing parts supplied by reference TRBV18 and TRBJ2-2, is NAGVMQNPRHLVRRRGQEARLRCSPMKGHSHVYWYRQLPEEGLKFMVYLQKENIIDESGMPKERFSAEFPKEGPSILRIQQVVRGDSAAYFCASSPSEAILNTGELFFGEGSRLTVL.

This clone appeared a few times. The gene calls are TRBV4-3 and TRBJ2-7; tentative D call: TRBD2 (7 bases). Trimming pared 0 bases from V and 1 base from J, leaving 13 bases between. CDR1 is LGHNA and CDR2 is YSLEER in the germline V gene. CDR3 length equals 16 residues. The CDR3 sequence is CASSQEGGRLSYEQYF. For the CDR3, the DNA is TGCGCCAGCAGCCAAGAGGGGGGGCGGTTGTCCTACGAGCAGTACTTC.

This clone came up a few times. The J gene is TRBJ2-1, the V gene TRBV27; perhaps TRBD1 as D (6 bases). Germline V gene lookup returns CDR1 MNHEY and CDR2 SMNVEV (reference sequence). V lost 3 bases and J 6 bases, leaving 12 bases between the germline ends. The CDR3 length is 14 residues. The CDR3 region has the DNA TGTGCCAGCAGTTTCGAGGGACACCGCAATGAGCAGTTCTTC. Encoded protein: CASSFEGHRNEQFF.

This clone was picked up a small number of times. The rearrangement links TRBV29-1 to TRBJ2-3; 11 bases are a match to TRBD1. From germline, CDR1 is SQVTM and CDR2 ANQGSEA. This CDR3 is 13 amino acids long. J was trimmed by 4 bases and V by 7 bases; bases with no gene match: 4. CDR3: CSGWTGGADTQYF. In DNA form, the CDR3 reads TGCAGCGGGTGGACAGGGGGCGCAGATACGCAGTATTTT.

The V call is TRBV18, the J call TRBJ1-1; TRBD1 matches 8 bases. V shed 6 bases and J 8 bases; nucleotides not matched to a gene: 5. The CDR3 consists of 12 residues. Germline values: CDR1 KGHSH, CDR2 LQKENI. The chain's CDR3 is CASSRGTGEAFF. The CDR3 nucleotides are TGTGCCAGCTCTCGCGGGACAGGAGAAGCTTTCTTT.

This clone has a count of ten or more. V usage is TRBV6-6 and J usage is TRBJ2-7; 7 nucleotides agree with TRBD1. CDR3 length: 12 residues. Germline values: CDR1 MNHNY, CDR2 SVGAGI (reference sequence). J gave up 5 bases and V 6 bases, and 4 bases lay outside the gene matches. CDR3 DNA sequence: TGTGCCAGCAGCCCGACAGGGCACGAGCAGTACTTC. It is translated as CASSPTGHEQYF.

The rearrangement links TRBV9 to TRBJ1-6; the match to TRBD1 covers 7 bases. The CDR3 runs to 15 residues. CDR1 SGDLS and CDR2 YYNGEE come from the germline V gene. V was pared by 0 bases and J by 6 bases, with 3 bases of the junction left unmatched. The CDR3 is CASSVEDRSNSPLHF. CDR3 nucleotide sequence: TGTGCCAGCAGCGTAGAGGACAGGAGTAATTCACCCCTCCACTTT.

This clone has more than one count but fewer than ten. V gene TRBV27 combines with J gene TRBJ2-7; maybe TRBD2 (7 bases). CDR1 is MNHEY, CDR2 SMNVEV, per germline (reference sequence). This CDR3 is 18 amino acids long. Trimming left V 2 bases short and J 0 bases short, with 20 bases between. The CDR3 sequence is CASSLRGRGTAYSYEQYF. The DNA for the CDR3 is TGTGCCAGCAGTTTAAGGGGGAGGGGCACAGCCTACTCCTACGAGCAGTACTTC.

This clone was observed a handful of times. The genes are TRBV7-2 and TRBJ1-2, with D maybe TRBD1 (6 bases). Germline values: CDR1 SGHTA, CDR2 FQGNSA. CDR3 length equals 13 residues. The ends were cut back, 5 bases at V and 4 bases at J, with 11 bases in the middle. This CDR3 reads CASSQRGTYGYTF. In DNA form, the CDR3 reads TGTGCCAGCAGCCAAAGGGGGACCTATGGCTACACCTTC.